This T cell receptor (beta chain) comes out of a study of cytomegalovirus exposure and HLA in healthy donors. The germline V gene has CDR1 SGHRS and CDR2 YFSETQ. The CDR3 length is 15 residues. Losses at the gene ends were 4 bases for V and 4 bases for J; bases not matched to a gene: 9. The assay was immunoSEQ multiplex PCR, and TCRdb's table has in-frame clones only and misses some. Found here are 100,000 to 150,000 clones, about 90% of them singletons; the top ten hold approximately 2%. The clonotype originates from a woman aged 18-29 years in good health and CMV-seronegative. The chain combines TRBV5-1 with TRBJ2-5, with TRBD2 matching over 8 bases. Specimen: PBMCs. CDR3 nucleotides: TGCGCCAGCAGCCTCCCGGGCGGGGGGCTAGAGACCCAGTACTTC. Translated, it gives CASSLPGGGLETQYF.